This TCR beta chain was captured by sequencing in a study of blood T cell repertoires in COVID-19. Background on the study: The study drew acute and convalescent COVID-19 samples from the United States, Italy and Spain.

V was shortened by 2 bases and J by 4 bases, with 5 bases between the two germline ends. Germline V CDR1 and CDR2: SEHNR, FQNEAQ (reference sequence). This CDR3 spans 12 amino acids. Sequencing used immunoSEQ multiplex PCR; TCRdb keeps in-frame clones, though not all of them. The table shows some 120,000 clones, with roughly 90% occurring only once. This chain uses TRBV7-9 with TRBJ1-2; D is ambiguous. Sequencing was done on a sample of peripheral blood. The receptor comes from a man aged 55-75 years with COVID-19, enrolled during active disease. Written as DNA, the CDR3 is TGTGCCAGCAGCTTATCATCCTATGGCTACACCTTC. Translated: CASSLSSYGYTF.